The 27 T cell receptor beta chains listed next were all sequenced from one sample in a study of vaccination effects on CD4 cells after COVID-19. Some clones are missing from TCRdb's copy, which holds only in-frame ones; the method was immunoSEQ multiplex PCR. The data show about 46,000 clones, with about 74% seen just once and about 15% held by the top ten. The antigens for these receptors are not known. Ahead of sequencing, the ViraFEST assay grew antigen-specific CD4+ T cells using viral peptide pools. The culture ran for around 10 days before CD4+ T cells were isolated. Either the BNT162b2 or mRNA-1273 vaccine was given to participants in two doses. Sequenced here: CD4+ T cells from PBMCs cultured with HCoV-OC43 spike peptides, sampled after COVID-19 vaccination. As to subset: HCoV-OC43 spike overlapping peptide pool stimulation. Receptors originate from a human donor who received a COVID-19 vaccine.

The V call is TRBV24-1, the J call TRBJ2-7; 8 bases are a match to TRBD1. Germline CDR1 reads KGHDR; CDR2 reads SFDVKD. J gave up 5 bases and V 4 bases, and 3 bases lay outside the gene matches. This CDR3 has 13 amino acids. The CDR3 coding sequence is TGTGCCACCAGTGAGGCAGGGGGCAACGAGCAGTACTTC. This gives the protein CATSEAGGNEQYF.

V usage is TRBV6-5 and J usage is TRBJ1-3; 10 bases are a match to TRBD1. V lost 8 bases, J lost 2 bases, and 0 bases stayed unmatched. Germline V gives CDR1 MNHEY, CDR2 SVGAGI. CDR3 length equals 13 residues. CDR3 sequence reads: CASGTGAGNTIYF. DNA of the CDR3: TGTGCCAGCGGGACAGGGGCTGGAAACACCATATATTTT.

The chain has TRBV7-8 and TRBJ1-1; TRBD1 matches at 9 bases. This CDR3 has 17 amino acids. CDR1 is SGHVS and CDR2 is FQNEAQ in the germline V gene. Unmatched junction bases numbered 17, after V lost 5 bases and J lost 7 bases. CDR3 amino acids: CASSRATPGQGSREAFF. DNA of the CDR3: TGTGCCAGCAGCCGGGCCACGCCGGGACAGGGTTCCCGTGAAGCTTTCTTT.

The J gene is TRBJ1-5, the V gene TRBV7-8; D is unresolved. The CDR3 runs to 15 residues. Germline-derived CDR1 and CDR2 are SGHVS and FQNEAQ. V was cut by 3 bases and J by 2 bases, with 11 bases left in between. CDR3 coding DNA: TGTGCCAGCAGCTTCGACATTACAGGCAATCAGCCCCAGCATTTT. This codes for CASSFDITGNQPQHF. Based on the CDR3 plus reference TRBV7-8 and TRBJ1-5, the full variable domain is GAGVSQSPRYKVAKRGQDVALRCDPISGHVSLFWYQQALGQGPEFLTYFQNEAQLDKSGLPSDRFFAERPEGSVSTLKIQRTQQEDSAVYLCASSFDITGNQPQHFGDGTRLSIL.

The chain uses TRBV10-1 and TRBJ2-5; 14 nucleotides line up with TRBD2. The CDR3 has 19 amino acids. From germline, CDR1 is WNHNN and CDR2 SYGVQD (reference sequence). Losses at the gene ends were 7 bases for V and 1 base for J; bases not matched to a gene: 14. The CDR3 reads CASTRLAGGPTRGQETQYF. DNA for the CDR3: TGCGCCAGCACCAGACTAGCGGGAGGGCCTACTAGAGGCCAAGAGACCCAGTACTTC.

The chain links TRBV6-5 to TRBJ2-7; D may be TRBD1 (6 bases). V was pared by 5 bases and J by 4 bases, with 9 bases between. Germline V gene data show CDR1 as MNHEY and CDR2 as SVGAGI. The CDR3 loop spans 12 amino acids. The CDR3 DNA follows: TGTGCCAGCAGTCCTGACAGGTACGAGCAGTACTTC. This codes for CASSPDRYEQYF.

The chain is built from TRBV2 and TRBJ1-1, with D uncertain. Deletions cut 8 bases from V and 7 bases from J, with 14 bases between. This CDR3 spans 12 amino acids. Germline V gene sequence: CDR1 SNHLY, CDR2 FYNNEI. CDR3 in amino acids: CASRTEANEAFF. The CDR3 region has the DNA TGTGCCAGCCGGACGGAAGCAAATGAAGCTTTCTTT. The full variable domain, with the rest looked up from reference TRBV2 and TRBJ1-1, is EPEVTQTPSHQVTQMGQEVILRCVPISNHLYFYWYRQILGQKVEFLVSFYNNEISEKSEIFDDQFSVERPDGSNFTLKIRSTKLEDSAMYFCASRTEANEAFFGQGTRLTVV.

The chain recombines TRBV18 with TRBJ2-4; no definite D call. The germline gives CDR1 KGHSH, CDR2 LQKENI. This CDR3 has 14 amino acids. The V end was cut by 2 bases, the J end by 7 bases, with 12 bases between. The CDR3 DNA is TGTGCCAGCTCACCAGGGGTAACGTGGAACATTCAGTACTTC. Residues: CASSPGVTWNIQYF.

V is TRBV25-1 and J is TRBJ1-1; 7 bases map to TRBD1. Germline CDR1 reads MGHDK; CDR2 reads SYGVNS. This CDR3 is 13 amino acids long. Unmatched junction bases numbered 5, after V lost 5 bases and J lost 5 bases. CDR3 coding DNA: TGTGCCAGCAGTCAATTACAGGGGACTGAAGCTTTCTTT. Protein product: CASSQLQGTEAFF.

The rearrangement joins TRBV7-9 to TRBJ1-1; tentative D call: TRBD1 (5 bases). There are 14 residues in the CDR3. The ends were cut back, 3 bases at V and 3 bases at J, with 11 bases in the middle. Germline values: CDR1 SEHNR, CDR2 FQNEAQ (reference sequence). DNA of the CDR3: TGTGCCAGCAGCTTTGAAGCAGGGTACACTGAAGCTTTCTTT. This translates into CASSFEAGYTEAFF.

The chain recombines TRBV6-6 with TRBJ2-3, with 9 bases aligning to TRBD2. V gave up 5 bases and J gave up 1 base; unmatched junction bases: 4. The CDR3 covers 15 residues. Germline V gives CDR1 MNHNY, CDR2 SVGAGI (reference sequence). CDR3 sequence: CASSRSGGGTDTQYF. The CDR3, as DNA: TGTGCCAGCAGTCGTAGCGGGGGTGGCACAGATACGCAGTATTTT.

CDR3 in DNA: TGCAGTGCGGAGAAACCAGATACGCAGTATTTT. Its translation is CSAEKPDTQYF. The chain carries TRBV20-1 and TRBJ2-3; D unresolved. In germline, CDR1 is DFQATT, CDR2 SNEGSKA (reference sequence). V was clipped by 6 bases and J by 4 bases, with 8 bases between them. The CDR3 loop spans 11 amino acids.

Written as DNA, the CDR3 is TGTGCCAGCTCCTCTGGACCGGGGTGGAACTATGGCTACACCTTC. The encoded protein is CASSSGPGWNYGYTF. This chain connects TRBV6-5 to TRBJ1-2; D call uncertain. The CDR3 has 15 amino acids. Between the trimmed V and J ends, which lost 8 bases and 2 bases, there was a span of 18 bases. Per the germline V gene, CDR1 is MNHEY and CDR2 is SVGAGI.

V is TRBV12-3 or TRBV12-4 and J is TRBJ1-2; possibly TRBD1 for D (5 bases). This CDR3 comprises 13 residues. Trimming took 5 bases from V and 6 from J, leaving 13 bases between them. As DNA, the CDR3 is TGTGCCAGCAGTCCGTCCGAGGGGAATGGCTACACCTTC. Encoded protein: CASSPSEGNGYTF.

V and J are TRBV29-1 and TRBJ1-2; 9 nucleotides line up with TRBD1. The CDR3 spans 13 residues. V lost 4 bases to trimming and J lost 0 bases; unmatched junction nucleotides: 0. CDR1 and CDR2 from the germline V gene are SQVTM and ANQGSEA. CDR3 sequence: CSVGQGANYGYTF. The CDR3 DNA is TGCAGCGTTGGACAGGGGGCTAACTATGGCTACACCTTC. Filled out from reference TRBV29-1 and TRBJ1-2, the complete variable domain reads SAVISQKPSRDICQRGTSLTIQCQVDSQVTMMFWYRQQPGQSLTLIATANQGSEATYESGFVIDKFPISRPNLTFSTLTVSNMSPEDSSIYLCSVGQGANYGYTFGSGTRLTVV.

The chain uses TRBV11-2 and TRBJ1-6, with D unclear. Germline CDR1 reads SGHAT; CDR2 reads FQNNGV. V was trimmed by 6 bases and J by 7 bases, leaving 22 bases between them. The CDR3 runs 17 residues. The CDR3 region is CASRPVRGGRKNSPLHF. CDR3 nucleotides: TGTGCCAGCAGGCCCGTTCGAGGCGGGAGAAAAAATTCACCCCTCCACTTT.

This chain connects TRBV15 to TRBJ1-4, with TRBD1 matching over 7 bases. With 7 bases clipped from V and 8 bases from J, the junction kept 10 bases outside the gene matches. Germline V gene sequence: CDR1 LNHNV, CDR2 YYDKDF (reference sequence). The CDR3 totals 14 residues. The CDR3 reads CATTRDRGDEKLFF. CDR3 DNA: TGTGCCACCACTAGGGACAGAGGGGACGAAAAACTGTTTTTT.

The chain has TRBV3-1 (or the pseudogene TRBV3-2) and TRBJ2-7, with D possibly matching TRBD2 (6 bases). With 4 bases removed from V and 3 bases from J, the gap between germline ends came to 16 bases. Per the germline V gene, CDR1 is LGHDT and CDR2 is YNNKEL (reference sequence). This CDR3 is built from 15 residues. DNA for the CDR3: TGTGCCAGCAGCCGAGGATCGGGACTCCACTACGAGCAGTACTTC. Protein sequence: CASSRGSGLHYEQYF.

This chain links TRBV25-1 with TRBJ1-1; D possibly corresponds to TRBD1 (5 bases). CDR1 and CDR2 (germline): MGHDK, SYGVNS. V was trimmed by 3 bases and J by 2 bases, leaving 19 bases between them. The CDR3 covers 17 residues. CDR3 protein: CASSDPNSGTGNTEAFF. The CDR3 coding sequence is TGTGCCAGCAGTGATCCCAATTCCGGGACGGGAAACACTGAAGCTTTCTTT.

This clone is a singleton in its sample. This rearrangement joins TRBV19 to TRBJ1-1; D possibly corresponds to TRBD1 (5 bases). Germline CDR1 LNHDA, CDR2 SQIVND (reference sequence). This CDR3 contains 15 residues. V was shortened by 2 bases and J by 4 bases, with 14 bases between the two germline ends. This CDR3 is CASSIRRGGSTEAFF. Here the CDR3 DNA reads TGTGCCAGTAGTATAAGGAGGGGAGGGAGCACTGAAGCTTTCTTT. Full variable domain (missing parts from reference TRBV19 and TRBJ1-1): DGGITQSPKYLFRKEGQNVTLSCEQNLNHDAMYWYRQDPGQGLRLIYYSQIVNDFQKGDIAEGYSVSREKKESFPLTVTSAQKNPTAFYLCASSIRRGGSTEAFFGQGTRLTVV.

CDR3 DNA: TGTGCCAGCAGTTTGGACAACTATGGCTACACCTTC. Its protein is CASSLDNYGYTF. The chain recombines TRBV12-3 or TRBV12-4 with TRBJ1-2; D gene unclear. This CDR3 is built from 12 residues. V was trimmed by 3 bases and J by 2 bases, leaving 4 bases between them.

The chain joins TRBV12-3 or TRBV12-4 to TRBJ1-2, with TRBD1 identical over 8 bases. Unmatched junction bases numbered 5, after V lost 3 bases and J lost 8 bases. The length of the CDR3 is 13 residues. DNA of the CDR3: TGTGCCAGCAGTTTGGGGACAGGAGGCGGCTACACCTTC. Its protein is CASSLGTGGGYTF.

This clone was counted between two and nine times. This sequence joins TRBV2 and TRBJ1-5; TRBD1 is a possible D gene (5 bases). The CDR3 is 14 amino acids. V was cut by 6 bases and J by 4 bases, with 13 bases left in between. Germline CDR1 is SNHLY and CDR2 is FYNNEI. The CDR3 DNA reads TGTGCCAGCAGAGCGTGGGGACGGAATCAGCCCCAGCATTTT. This encodes CASRAWGRNQPQHF.

This clone was found once. The genes are TRBV11-2 and TRBJ1-2; D perhaps matches TRBD1 (6 bases). This CDR3 comprises 13 residues. The germline gives CDR1 SGHAT, CDR2 FQNNGV. Trimming removed 2 bases at V and 7 bases at J, with 11 bases between. The chain's CDR3 is CASSLPGARGYTF. The CDR3, as DNA: TGTGCCAGCAGCTTACCGGGGGCGCGTGGCTACACCTTC.

The chain links TRBV11-2 to TRBJ2-3, with 9 bases matching TRBD1. Germline values: CDR1 SGHAT, CDR2 FQNNGV. J was trimmed by 3 bases and V by 5 bases; bases with no gene match: 6. The CDR3 contains 15 residues. The CDR3 loop reads CASSPWTGATDTQYF. The CDR3 DNA follows: TGTGCCAGCAGCCCATGGACAGGGGCAACAGATACGCAGTATTTT.

This chain uses TRBV18 with TRBJ1-1; tentative D call: TRBD1 (5 bases). This CDR3 has 14 amino acids. The V end lost 5 bases, the J end lost 2 bases, and 12 bases lay between the germline ends. The germline V gene encodes CDR1 KGHSH and CDR2 LQKENI. This chain's CDR3 is CASSDIGTNTEAFF. CDR3 DNA: TGTGCCAGCTCAGATATAGGGACCAACACTGAAGCTTTCTTT.

This sequence joins TRBV5-1 and TRBJ2-2; 7 positions agree with TRBD1. Germline V gene data show CDR1 as SGHRS and CDR2 as YFSETQ. The junction had 5 bases not matched to a gene; V was cut back by 6 bases and J by 0 bases. The CDR3 totals 15 residues. CDR3 sequence reads: CASTVGQPNTGELFF. As DNA, the CDR3 is TGCGCCAGCACTGTGGGACAGCCGAACACCGGGGAGCTGTTTTTT.